This entry features one TCR beta chain sequence. This clone was detected many times. Its recognized antigen is unknown. Base quality data are lacking; no much larger clone is found one base away. No patient had received any treatment before thyroid surgery. Using T-cell receptor beta sequencing, the study looked back at clinical samples from patients collected from about 2011 to 2019. The sample is drawn from a study of metastatic and nonmetastatic thyroid tumors (dated by TCRdb to 2020 to 2022). General notes on the study: The researchers compared repertoires between peripheral blood samples and tumor or nodule tissue samples from patients with malignant or benign thyroid disease. What the work shows at the level of the full study, not this receptor alone: In both blood and tumor samples, TCR beta diversity was reported to be significantly higher in malignant tumors than in benign nodules.

The CDR3 runs 15 amino acids, cysteine and phenylalanine included. Only the CDR3 DNA is retained, 45 bases long and in frame from the first base. Deletion took 4 bases off V and 2 bases off J, with a span of 15 bases between the germline ends. The germline V gene (reference sequence) specifies LGHDT as CDR1 and YNNKEL as CDR2. Libraries were constructed by PCR. The sample was run on an Illumina HiSeq 4000. High-throughput sequencing was used to profile the CDR3 region of the TCR beta-chain in every patient. The original pipeline was this. CDR3 differences across clinicopathological groups were used to build a classifier for discriminating distant-metastatic papillary thyroid cancer patients. Repertoire diversity was assessed with the Shannon index, and tumor-blood repertoire similarity with the Morisita-Horn index. TCRdb itself trimmed the public reads at Q25 with fastp, ran MiXCR and retained productive beta chains. These V and J calls rely on TCRdb rather than the paper's analysis. The sample table holds under 35,000 clones, of which approximately 25% were seen once. 9.2% of the sample is held by the ten biggest clonotypes.

Sequenced: blood. The clonotype was recovered from a female donor with papillary thyroid cancer or a benign thyroid nodule (not recorded which). Some clones in this sample may be carry-over from other donors' samples. Rearrangement joined TRBV3-1 to TRBJ2-7; TRBD2 is a weak D gene call, 6 bases matching. Here is the DNA: TGTGCCAGCAGCCTGACTCCCGGGGGTGCCTACGAGCAGTACTTC. It encodes CASSLTPGGAYEQYF.